Each of the 29 T cell receptor beta chains below was sequenced from the same sample in a study of tumor-infiltrating lymphocytes in oesophageal squamous cell carcinoma. MiXCR, applied by TCRdb to the PCR reads, yields one record per CDR3 protein. The sample holds under 15,000 distinct CDR3 sequences; under 70% are singletons and the top ten take roughly 42%. The source material was esophageal tumor tissue. Source of these receptors: a female donor with esophageal squamous cell carcinoma.

This rearrangement joins TRBV5-6 to TRBJ2-3; 8 bases fit TRBD2. Germline V CDR1 and CDR2: SGHDT, YYEEEE. The length of the CDR3 is 15 residues. The V segment lost 4 bases and the J segment 5 bases; nucleotides outside the gene matches: 9. This CDR3 reads CASSTRLAPLDTQYF. The CDR3 nucleotides are TGTGCCAGCAGCACTCGACTAGCGCCACTAGATACGCAGTATTTT.

This clonotype has only one observation. The rearrangement links TRBV6-5 to TRBJ2-7; 7 bases fit TRBD1. The germline V gene encodes CDR1 MNHEY and CDR2 SVGAGI. CDR3 length equals 15 residues. V trimming: 6 bases; J trimming: 3 bases; junction bases outside the gene matches: 11. The CDR3 bases are TGTGCCAGCAGCTTCACCCGGGACAGCTACTACGAGCAGTACTTC. It codes for CASSFTRDSYYEQYF.

Turning to this clonotype: At one end, the junction sequence differs from germline, possibly due to a read error. This chain joins TRBV12-3 or TRBV12-4 and TRBJ2-5; 9 bases match TRBD2. The tail of the sequence fits TRBJ2-1 better, so the J call may be wrong. The length of the CDR3 is 15 residues. The CDR3 loop reads CASSFTTSGYNKQFF. The CDR3, as DNA: TGTGCCAGCAGTTTTACGACTAGCGGCTACAATAAGCAGTTCTTC.

V and J are TRBV7-6 and TRBJ2-6, with D maybe TRBD2 (5 bases). V lost 1 base and J 0 bases, leaving 13 bases between the germline ends. The CDR3 has 18 amino acids. The germline V gene encodes CDR1 SGHVS and CDR2 FNYEAQ. CDR3 nucleotides: TGTGCCAGCAGCTTAGTAGGGAGACCCGCCTCTGGGGCCAACGTCCTGACTTTC. As protein: CASSLVGRPASGANVLTF.

This clonotype was counted a few times. V is TRBV7-2 and J is TRBJ2-5, with TRBD2 matching over 10 bases. Near its end, the DNA agrees better with TRBJ2-1, so the J call may be wrong. CDR1 is SGHTA, CDR2 FQGNSA, per germline. The CDR3 runs 15 residues. CDR3 DNA: TGTGCCAGCAGCTTAGCAGGACTAGCGGACAATGAGCAGTTCTTC. It codes for CASSLAGLADNEQFF.

V and J are TRBV7-8 and TRBJ2-7; 11 positions match TRBD1. The DNA end lines up better with TRBJ2-5; the J call may be wrong. This CDR3 has 15 amino acids. Germline-derived CDR1 and CDR2 are SGHVS and FQNEAQ. The CDR3 sequence: CASSLGTGGLETQYF. CDR3 sequence (DNA): TGTGCCAGCAGCTTAGGGACAGGGGGCTTGGAGACCCAGTACTTC.

This clonotype was seen a handful of times. The CDR3 DNA sequence: TGTGCCAGCAGACAAGGCACAGATACGCAGTATTTT. It yields the protein CASRQGTDTQYF. The V and J genes are TRBV7-3 and TRBJ2-3; D gene uncertain. Trimming stripped 6 bases from V and 1 base from J, with 5 bases between. The CDR3 loop spans 12 amino acids. Per germline, CDR1 SGHTA and CDR2 FQGTGA. Full variable domain (outside the CDR3, taken from reference TRBV7-3 and TRBJ2-3): GAGVSQTPSNKVTEKGKYVELRCDPISGHTALYWYRQSLGQGPEFLIYFQGTGAADDSGLPNDRFFAVRPEGSVSTLKIQRTERGDSAVYLCASRQGTDTQYFGPGTRLTVL.

The CDR3 DNA reads as TGTGCCAGTAGAAAACCTCCGGGCTACGACTACGAGCAGTACTTC. Its protein product is CASRKPPGYDYEQYF. The chain couples TRBV19 to TRBJ2-5; no clear D. The J call may be in error: the DNA end matches TRBJ2-7 better. The CDR3 has 15 residues. The germline V gene has CDR1 LNHDA and CDR2 SQIVND (reference sequence).

This clonotype has at least ten counts. This may be a read error, as it is one base from a much larger clone. J is TRBJ2-4 and V is TRBV19; 13 positions match TRBD2. CDR3 length: 16 amino acids. CDR1 LNHDA and CDR2 SQIVND come from the germline V gene (reference sequence). V was clipped by 4 bases and J by 13 bases; unmatched bases: 13. CDR3 nucleotide sequence: TGTGCCAGTAGTAAAACTAGCGGGAGGGCGGACAATGAGCAGTACTTC. It encodes CASSKTSGRADNEQYF. Full variable domain (remainder filled in from reference TRBV19 and TRBJ2-4): DGGITQSPKYLFRKEGQNVTLSCEQNLNHDAMYWYRQDPGQGLRLIYYSQIVNDFQKGDIAEGYSVSREKKESFPLTVTSAQKNPTAFYLCASSKTSGRADNEQYFGAGTRLSVL.

Of note for this clonotype: Here the CDR3 omits its conserved ending phenylalanine or tryptophan, so a read error is the likely source. The DNA is omitted, as the CDR3 cannot be located on it reliably, and the CDR3 follows TCRdb's listing. V usage is TRBV28 and J usage is TRBJ2-6; the table names TRBD2, a call not compared with the DNA. The length of the CDR3 is 16 amino acids, counting both ends. Germline V gives CDR1 MDHEN, CDR2 SYDVKM. The CDR3 protein is CASREASGVNEQFFGP.

This clonotype was observed a few times. The chain recombines TRBV11-2 with TRBJ2-7, with TRBD1 identical over 9 bases. The trim removed 5 bases at V and 1 base at J, leaving 15 bases unmatched. This CDR3 contains 18 residues. Germline V lookup: CDR1 SGHAT, CDR2 FQNNGV. In nucleotides, the CDR3 is TGTGCCAGCAGCGGAAAGGGACAGGGAGGGTTTAAGTCCTACGAGCAGTACTTC. This gives the protein CASSGKGQGGFKSYEQYF.

This clonotype turned up a few times. This chain connects TRBV24-1 to TRBJ2-7; tentative D call: TRBD1 (6 bases). Germline V gene data show CDR1 as KGHDR and CDR2 as SFDVKD. The CDR3 is 14 amino acids. Trimming shortened V by 2 bases and J by 1 base, and 8 bases separated the two germline ends. CDR3 nucleotide sequence: TGTGCCACCAGTGATTCAGACAGGTCCTACGAGCAGTACTTC. It translates to CATSDSDRSYEQYF.

This clonotype was detected only a few times. A read error is likely, as this CDR3 ends without the conserved phenylalanine or tryptophan. No DNA is shown, since the ends of the CDR3 on it are uncertain; the CDR3 is the one TCRdb lists. V and J are TRBV5-2 and TRBJ2-1; the DNA was not used to check the table's D call, TRBD2. TRBV5-2 is a pseudogene segment. The CDR3 sequence runs 16 residues, both termini included. CDR3 amino acids: CASSPDSGGYGYTFGS.

V is TRBV7-3 and J is TRBJ2-5, with D maybe TRBD2 (7 bases). Germline V lookup: CDR1 SGHTA, CDR2 FQGTGA. The CDR3 length is 15 residues. V gave up 1 base and J gave up 5 bases, with 14 bases separating them. The CDR3 sequence is CASSLRGGAAETQYF. Written as DNA, the CDR3 is TGTGCCAGCAGCTTAAGGGGGGGGGCCGCGGAGACCCAGTACTTC. Together with reference TRBV7-3 and TRBJ2-5, the CDR3 gives the full variable domain: GAGVSQTPSNKVTEKGKYVELRCDPISGHTALYWYRQSLGQGPEFLIYFQGTGAADDSGLPNDRFFAVRPEGSVSTLKIQRTERGDSAVYLCASSLRGGAAETQYFGPGTRLLVL.

The rearrangement links TRBV7-2 to TRBJ2-4, with a weak D call TRBD1 (6 bases). Germline V lookup: CDR1 SGHTA, CDR2 FQGNSA. The V end lost 0 bases, the J end lost 8 bases, and 8 bases lay between the germline ends. The CDR3 loop spans 13 amino acids. CDR3 bases: TGTGCCAGCAGCTTAGCTGGGACACACATTCAGTACTTC. Its translation: CASSLAGTHIQYF.

The CDR3, as DNA: TGTGCCAGCAGCCCCCGACAGGCCGAAGGGACCCAGTACTTC. This gives the protein CASSPRQAEGTQYF. V usage is TRBV11-2 and J usage is TRBJ2-3, with a tentative D call TRBD1 (6 bases). The J call may be incorrect, as the DNA end agrees better with TRBJ2-5. The CDR3 loop spans 14 amino acids. Germline V lookup: CDR1 SGHAT, CDR2 FQNNGV.

This clonotype counts as medium-sized. The rearrangement joins TRBV10-1 to TRBJ2-3; weak D call: TRBD2 (5 bases). The CDR3 is made up of 13 amino acids. Per germline, CDR1 WNHNN and CDR2 SYGVQD (reference sequence). Trimming removed 5 bases from V and 4 bases from J, with 10 bases in between. The CDR3 spells CASSLAGSDTQYF. CDR3 nucleotide sequence: TGCGCCAGCAGTCTAGCAGGTTCAGATACGCAGTATTTT.

In its sample, this clonotype was seen many times. This chain uses TRBV7-9 with TRBJ2-5, with 7 positions matching TRBD1. Germline V lookup: CDR1 SEHNR, CDR2 FQNEAQ (reference sequence). The CDR3 contains 17 residues. After removal of 3 bases from V and 5 bases from J, the junction contained 15 bases not matched to a gene. The CDR3 DNA is TGTGCCAGCAGCTTCTCTACCGGGACAGAGGGGCGGGAGACCCAGTACTTC. It yields the protein CASSFSTGTEGRETQYF.

J is TRBJ2-3 and V is TRBV10-2; 7 bases map to TRBD2. In germline, CDR1 is WSHSY, CDR2 SAAADI. Losses at the gene ends were 2 bases for V and 1 base for J; bases not matched to a gene: 0. The CDR3 has 14 residues. The CDR3 reads CASSEAGGTDTQYF. The CDR3 bases are TGCGCCAGCAGTGAGGCGGGAGGCACAGATACGCAGTATTTT.

This chain links TRBV18 with TRBJ2-5; 7 bases line up with TRBD2. The assigned J gene may be wrong: the sequence end matches TRBJ2-7 better. This CDR3 is built from 13 residues. Germline lookup yields CDR1 KGHSH and CDR2 LQKENI. The CDR3, as DNA: TGTGCCAGCTCACCAGGACTAGGCCACGAGCAGTACTTC. Translated, it gives CASSPGLGHEQYF.

This clonotype is classed as medium-sized. The chain uses TRBV7-9 and TRBJ2-1; 8 nucleotides line up with TRBD2. Germline lookup yields CDR1 SEHNR and CDR2 FQNEAQ (reference sequence). CDR3 size: 16 residues. The J segment lost 3 bases and the V segment lost 10 bases, leaving 14 bases of the junction unmatched. The CDR3 sequence: CATREGRGAGYNEQFF. In nucleotides, the CDR3 is TGTGCCACTCGAGAGGGGCGGGGGGCGGGCTACAATGAGCAGTTCTTC.

This clonotype has ten or more counts. A read error is possible here, since a much larger clone lies one base away. The V call is TRBV10-1, the J call TRBJ2-5, with D possibly being TRBD2 (6 bases). The CDR3 loop spans 14 amino acids. V gave up 2 bases and J gave up 11 bases, with 18 bases separating them. The germline V gene encodes CDR1 WNHNN and CDR2 SYGVQD (reference sequence). CDR3: CASSEASADNEQYF. CDR3 DNA sequence: TGCGCCAGCAGTGAGGCTAGCGCAGACAATGAGCAGTACTTC.

This clonotype was counted a few times. The chain links TRBV7-2 to TRBJ2-1, with 8 bases identical to TRBD2. The germline gives CDR1 SGHTA, CDR2 FQGNSA. With V trimmed by 1 base and J by 2 bases, 4 bases remained unmatched. The length of the CDR3 is 16 residues. The CDR3 coding sequence is TGTGCCAGCAGCTTAGGTCTAGCGGGCCCCTACAATGAGCAGTTCTTC. Translated, it gives CASSLGLAGPYNEQFF.

The CDR3 protein is CASSSLAGGGNTGELFF. CDR3 nucleotides: TGTGCCAGCAGTTCTCTAGCGGGAGGAGGAAACACCGGGGAGCTGTTTTTT. The V gene is TRBV27, the J gene TRBJ2-2, with 11 positions matching TRBD2. The CDR3 loop spans 17 amino acids. From germline, CDR1 is MNHEY and CDR2 SMNVEV (reference sequence). The ends lost 4 bases at V and 2 bases at J; junction bases unmatched: 6.

Concerning this clonotype itself: The junction does not match germline at one end; this may be a read error. V gene TRBV7-7 combines with J gene TRBJ2-5; 7 nucleotides agree with TRBD2. The CDR3 is 14 amino acids. Germline lookup yields CDR1 SSHAT and CDR2 FNYEAQ (reference sequence). CDR3: CASSVGLVEETQYF. CDR3 DNA sequence: TGTGCTAGCAGCGTCGGACTAGTAGAGGAGACCCAGTACTTC.

As DNA, the CDR3 is TGTGCCAGCAGCGCGAAGATTGAGACTAGCGGCACAGATACGCAGTATTTT. Translating gives CASSAKIETSGTDTQYF. This sequence joins TRBV7-6 and TRBJ2-3; TRBD2 matches 8 bases. Germline CDR1 is SGHVS and CDR2 is FNYEAQ. This CDR3 contains 17 residues. V was clipped by 5 bases and J by 1 base; unmatched bases: 11.

A word on this clonotype: Without the conserved terminal phenylalanine or tryptophan, this CDR3 likely stems from a read error. No DNA is shown, since the ends of the CDR3 on it are uncertain; the CDR3 is the one TCRdb lists. The chain combines TRBV7-3 with TRBJ1-1; the table's D call, TRBD1, was not checked against the DNA. The CDR3 comprises 19 residues, both ends counted. Germline values: CDR1 SGHTA, CDR2 FQGTGA. The CDR3 reads CARQGVGRTGGKRPSTSGQ.

This chain uses TRBV7-2 with TRBJ2-4; a possible D gene is TRBD1 (5 bases). CDR1 is SGHTA and CDR2 is FQGNSA in the germline V gene. V was trimmed by 0 bases and J by 13 bases, leaving 19 bases between them. The CDR3 is 15 amino acids. DNA of the CDR3: TGTGCCAGCAGCTTAGCTCAGGGTTGGTACAATGAGCAGTACTTC. Its translation is CASSLAQGWYNEQYF.

This clonotype was counted ten times or more. A much bigger clone sits one base away, suggesting this may be a read error. The chain joins TRBV11-2 to TRBJ2-7, with 13 nucleotides matching TRBD2. Germline loops: CDR1 SGHAT, CDR2 FQNNGV. V gave up 5 bases and J gave up 7 bases; unmatched junction bases: 14. The CDR3 is 17 amino acids. For the CDR3, the DNA is TGTGCCAGCAGCGGGACTAGCGGGACAGTCGCCTACAATGAGCAGTACTTC. The encoded protein is CASSGTSGTVAYNEQYF.